Listed below are T cell receptor beta chains from one sample, sequenced in a study of identical twins. Each CDR3 protein gets one entry after TCRdb re-called the 5' RACE reads with MiXCR. Among around 500,000 distinct CDR3 sequences listed, approximately 15% were seen once. These data were also reused for a study on yellow fever vaccine responses in identical twins.

The sequencing sample was made of CD4+ T cells sorted from blood. The receptors here all came from a woman younger than 30 in good health. CDR3s include the opening cysteine and the closing phenylalanine or tryptophan. D genes are given only for firm matches. Size is stated for part of the rows, as once, few or many counts, or as a class when the clone is expanded.

v_gene: TRBV12-3/TRBV12-4; j_gene: TRBJ2-1; abundance: many; d_gene: TRBD2; CDR3nt: TGTGCCAGCAGTTTATCTAGCGGTTACAATGAGCAGTTCTTC; CDR3aa: CASSLSSGYNEQFF
v_gene: TRBV6-1; j_gene: TRBJ2-1; abundance: few; d_gene: .; CDR3nt: TGTGCCAGCAGTGATGGACACTCTGCCTACAATGAGCAGTTCTTC; CDR3aa: CASSDGHSAYNEQFF
v_gene: TRBV6-2/TRBV6-3; j_gene: TRBJ2-3; abundance: many; d_gene: .; CDR3nt: TGTGCCAGCAGTTACTCTTTCACAGATACGCAGTATTTT; CDR3aa: CASSYSFTDTQYF
v_gene: TRBV7-8; j_gene: TRBJ2-7; abundance: few; d_gene: TRBD1; CDR3nt: TGTGCCAGCAGGCTTCCGGGACAGGGGGCCGGGGAGCAGTACTTC; CDR3aa: CASRLPGQGAGEQYF
v_gene: TRBV5-5; j_gene: TRBJ2-1; abundance: few; d_gene: .; CDR3nt: TGTGCCAGCAGCTTGATGGTGGTAGGCGGTGAGCAGTTCTTC; CDR3aa: CASSLMVVGGEQFF
v_gene: TRBV9; j_gene: TRBJ2-1; abundance: .; d_gene: TRBD2; CDR3nt: TGTGCCAGCAGCGATAGCGGGAGGTCTTTTGATGAGCAGTTCTTC; CDR3aa: CASSDSGRSFDEQFF
v_gene: TRBV7-9; j_gene: TRBJ2-3; abundance: few; d_gene: .; CDR3nt: TGTGCCAGCAGCCAAACCGGGGGGCGGGAAGATACGCAGTATTTT; CDR3aa: CASSQTGGREDTQYF
v_gene: TRBV12-5; j_gene: TRBJ2-1; abundance: .; d_gene: TRBD2; CDR3nt: TGTGCTAGTGGTTTCTCTCCCAAAAAGGCGGGAGATTTACTCAATGAGCAGTTCTTC; CDR3aa: CASGFSPKKAGDLLNEQFF
v_gene: TRBV5-1; j_gene: TRBJ2-3; abundance: few; d_gene: .; CDR3nt: TGCGCCAGCAGCTTGCGGGGGATGGGCACAGATACGCAGTATTTT; CDR3aa: CASSLRGMGTDTQYF
v_gene: TRBV28; j_gene: TRBJ2-1; abundance: .; d_gene: .; CDR3nt: TGTGCCAGCAGTTTCACGGCACGAGTTGAGCAGTTCTTC; CDR3aa: CASSFTARVEQFF
v_gene: TRBV18; j_gene: TRBJ2-1; abundance: .; d_gene: TRBD1; CDR3nt: TGTGCCAGCTCACCAAGTACAGGGGGTAATGAGCAGTTCTTC; CDR3aa: CASSPSTGGNEQFF
v_gene: TRBV5-1; j_gene: TRBJ2-7; abundance: .; d_gene: TRBD1; CDR3nt: TGCGCCAGCAACCCCGGGACAGGTTTCTACGAGCAGTACTTC; CDR3aa: CASNPGTGFYEQYF
v_gene: TRBV6-5; j_gene: TRBJ2-7; abundance: .; d_gene: TRBD1; CDR3nt: TGTGCCAGCAGTTACCCGGGACAGGGCTTCCAGCAGTACTTC; CDR3aa: CASSYPGQGFQQYF
v_gene: TRBV27; j_gene: TRBJ2-2; abundance: few; d_gene: TRBD1; CDR3nt: TGTGCCAGCAGTTTATCAAGTGGGACAGAAGTCGCCGGGGAGCTGTTTTTT; CDR3aa: CASSLSSGTEVAGELFF
v_gene: TRBV6-1; j_gene: TRBJ2-3; abundance: few; d_gene: .; CDR3nt: TGTGCCAGCAGTGAAGTTGGCGGATACACAGATACGCAGTATTTT; CDR3aa: CASSEVGGYTDTQYF
v_gene: TRBV7-7; j_gene: TRBJ2-5; abundance: .; d_gene: .; CDR3nt: TGTGCTAGCAGCTTGAGGGTAAAAGAGACCCAGTACTTC; CDR3aa: CASSLRVKETQYF
v_gene: TRBV12-3/TRBV12-4; j_gene: TRBJ2-7; abundance: many; d_gene: .; CDR3nt: TGTGCCAGCATGGCCGGCTATTCCTACGAGCAGTACTTC; CDR3aa: CASMAGYSYEQYF
v_gene: TRBV2; j_gene: TRBJ2-1; abundance: few; d_gene: TRBD2; CDR3nt: TGTGCCAGCAGGCGACTAGCGGGATTAGGATTCTTC; CDR3aa: CASRRLAGLGFF
v_gene: TRBV5-1; j_gene: TRBJ2-2; abundance: few; d_gene: TRBD1; CDR3nt: TGCGCCAGCAGCTGGGGACAGAGCACCGGGGAGCTGTTTTTT; CDR3aa: CASSWGQSTGELFF
v_gene: TRBV19; j_gene: TRBJ2-1; abundance: .; d_gene: .; CDR3nt: TGTGCCAGTAGCCAACTAGTAAAGGATCGCAATGAGCAGTTCTTC; CDR3aa: CASSQLVKDRNEQFF
v_gene: TRBV11-1; j_gene: TRBJ2-1; abundance: few; d_gene: TRBD2; CDR3nt: TGTGCCAGCAGCTTAGTAGGGACTAGCGGCCCAAGCTCCTACAATGAGCAGTTCTTC; CDR3aa: CASSLVGTSGPSSYNEQFF
v_gene: TRBV11-2; j_gene: TRBJ1-1; abundance: few; d_gene: .; CDR3nt: TGTGCCAGCAGCTTACGACAGAGTACTGAAGCTTTCTTT; CDR3aa: CASSLRQSTEAFF
v_gene: TRBV25-1; j_gene: TRBJ2-3; abundance: few; d_gene: TRBD2; CDR3nt: TGTGCCAGCAGTGACCCGACTAGCGGGACCGTATTTCGGACGCAGTATTTT; CDR3aa: CASSDPTSGTVFRTQYF
v_gene: TRBV27; j_gene: TRBJ2-6; abundance: few; d_gene: .; CDR3nt: TGTGCCAGCAGACTCAGGGGCGATGGGGGCTCTGGGGCCAACGTCCTGACTTTC; CDR3aa: CASRLRGDGGSGANVLTF
v_gene: TRBV3-1; j_gene: TRBJ2-7; abundance: .; d_gene: TRBD2; CDR3nt: TGTGCCAGCAGCCAAGCGATAGCGGGGGGCACCTACGAGCAGTACTTC; CDR3aa: CASSQAIAGGTYEQYF
v_gene: TRBV5-1; j_gene: TRBJ2-4; abundance: many; d_gene: .; CDR3nt: TGCGCCAGCAGCTCCCAGGGAACCAAAAACATTCAGTACTTC; CDR3aa: CASSSQGTKNIQYF
v_gene: TRBV20-1; j_gene: TRBJ2-7; abundance: many; d_gene: TRBD1; CDR3nt: TGCAGTGCTAAGGGACAGGGGTCCTACGAGCAGTACTTC; CDR3aa: CSAKGQGSYEQYF
v_gene: TRBV20-1; j_gene: TRBJ2-5; abundance: many; d_gene: .; CDR3nt: TGCAGTGCTGAGCACGGGGCAAGAGAGACCCAGTACTTC; CDR3aa: CSAEHGARETQYF
v_gene: TRBV9; j_gene: TRBJ2-6; abundance: few; d_gene: .; CDR3nt: TGTGCCAGCAGCGTTTCTTCCTACAGCCTCTCTGGGGCCAACGTCCTGACTTTC; CDR3aa: CASSVSSYSLSGANVLTF
v_gene: TRBV24-1; j_gene: TRBJ2-1; abundance: .; d_gene: .; CDR3nt: TGTGCCACCAGTGACCCCCGCAATGAGCAGTTCTTC; CDR3aa: CATSDPRNEQFF
v_gene: TRBV3-1; j_gene: TRBJ2-1; abundance: .; d_gene: .; CDR3nt: TGTGCCAGCAGCCAAGATCCCGGAGGAGGGGATGAGTTCTTC; CDR3aa: CASSQDPGGGDEFF
v_gene: TRBV29-1; j_gene: TRBJ2-2; abundance: many; d_gene: .; CDR3nt: TGCAGCGTTGTAGGGTACGCGAACACCGGGGAGCTGTTTTTT; CDR3aa: CSVVGYANTGELFF
v_gene: TRBV20-1; j_gene: TRBJ2-7; abundance: .; d_gene: TRBD1; CDR3nt: TGCAGTGCTAGAGAAGACAGGGCACCATCCTACGAGCAGTACTTC; CDR3aa: CSAREDRAPSYEQYF
v_gene: TRBV7-2; j_gene: TRBJ1-5; abundance: .; d_gene: TRBD1; CDR3nt: TGTGCCAGCAGCTTGGAAGGGACAGGGGATCAGCCCCAGCATTTT; CDR3aa: CASSLEGTGDQPQHF
v_gene: TRBV6-1; j_gene: TRBJ2-7; abundance: .; d_gene: TRBD1; CDR3nt: TGTGCCAGCAGTACCGGACAGGGGACATACGTGGGGCAGTACTTC; CDR3aa: CASSTGQGTYVGQYF
v_gene: TRBV29-1; j_gene: TRBJ2-2; abundance: .; d_gene: .; CDR3nt: TGCAGCGTTTTCCTTTTCGGAGGGTCACCCGGGGAGCTGTTTTTT; CDR3aa: CSVFLFGGSPGELFF
v_gene: TRBV30; j_gene: TRBJ2-2; abundance: few; d_gene: .; CDR3nt: TGTGCCTGGAGTTACAGGGACACCGGGGAGCTGTTTTTT; CDR3aa: CAWSYRDTGELFF
v_gene: TRBV6-5; j_gene: TRBJ2-3; abundance: .; d_gene: TRBD2; CDR3nt: TGTGCCAGCAGTTACTCGAGACCTAGCGGGGGGCCAGATACGCAGTATTTT; CDR3aa: CASSYSRPSGGPDTQYF
v_gene: TRBV20-1; j_gene: TRBJ2-7; abundance: few; d_gene: TRBD2; CDR3nt: TGCAGTGCTTGGCTAGCGGGGACCTACGAGCAGTACTTC; CDR3aa: CSAWLAGTYEQYF
v_gene: TRBV19; j_gene: TRBJ2-1; abundance: few; d_gene: TRBD2; CDR3nt: TGTGCCAGTAGCCGAACCTCGCTAGCGGGAGGTTCCCATGAGCAGTTCTTC; CDR3aa: CASSRTSLAGGSHEQFF
v_gene: TRBV24-1; j_gene: TRBJ2-7; abundance: .; d_gene: TRBD1; CDR3nt: TGTGCCACCAGTGAAGGGACAGCCTCCTACGAGCAGTACTTC; CDR3aa: CATSEGTASYEQYF
v_gene: TRBV6-2/TRBV6-3; j_gene: TRBJ1-4; abundance: .; d_gene: .; CDR3nt: TGTGCCAGCAGGGGCAGAGAAGGAAAACTGTTTTTT; CDR3aa: CASRGREGKLFF